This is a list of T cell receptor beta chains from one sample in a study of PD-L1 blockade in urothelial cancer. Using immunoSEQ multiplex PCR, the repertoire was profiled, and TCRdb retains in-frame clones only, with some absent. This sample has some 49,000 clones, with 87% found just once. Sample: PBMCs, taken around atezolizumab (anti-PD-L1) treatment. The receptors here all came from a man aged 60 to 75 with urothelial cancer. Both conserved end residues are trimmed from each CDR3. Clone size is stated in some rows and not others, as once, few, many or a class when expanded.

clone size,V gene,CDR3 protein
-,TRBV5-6,ASSPQGTWGSGANVLT
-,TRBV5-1,ASSLVLAGYEQY
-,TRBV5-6,ASSLGGGTDTQY
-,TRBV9,ASSVAGGGVGTEAF
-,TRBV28,ASSLRRPLEAF
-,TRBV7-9,ASRNTRDSGTETQY
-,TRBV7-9,ASSLILTGGSYEQY
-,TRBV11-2,ASSSGLAASTDTQY
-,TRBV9,ASSVTGGAGETQY
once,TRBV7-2,ASSPRGLAGGTYEQY
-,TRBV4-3,ASSQGDRVGETQY
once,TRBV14,ASRHSAGGETQY
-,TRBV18,ASSPRTSGGPGEQF
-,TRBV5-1,ASSLFAGRDTGELF
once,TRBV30,ACIQGFDTEAF
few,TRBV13,ASSLGGTGATEAF
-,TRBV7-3,ASSGSGGYTDTQY
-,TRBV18,ASSPRGSSYEQY
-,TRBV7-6,ASSPGQGVTYEQY
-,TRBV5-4,ASSPAQVLLNTEAF
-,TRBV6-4,ASKEGFTDTQY
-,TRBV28,ASSLGASYGYT